The 30 T cell receptor beta chains below come from one sample, sequenced in a study of cytomegalovirus exposure and HLA in healthy donors. PCR was performed using 60 Vbeta and 13 Jbeta primers. Using immunoSEQ multiplex PCR, the repertoire was profiled, and TCRdb retains in-frame clones only, with some absent. Of 130,000 to 150,000 clones listed, roughly 80% are singletons. Input material: PBMCs. The receptors originated from a middle-aged woman in good health and CMV-seropositive.

The chain joins TRBV18 to TRBJ2-5; D is perhaps TRBD1 (6 bases). TRBJ2-7 matches the DNA end more closely, so the J call is doubtful. CDR1 is KGHSH, CDR2 LQKENI, per germline. CDR3 size: 15 residues. As DNA, the CDR3 is TGTGCCAGCTCACCACCGTCGACAGGCGCCTACGAGCAGTACTTC. As protein: CASSPPSTGAYEQYF.

The chain couples TRBV30 to TRBJ1-2, with D tentatively TRBD1 (5 bases). Germline CDR1 reads GTSNPN; CDR2 reads SVGIG (reference sequence). This CDR3 is built from 13 residues. The V and J ends lost 4 bases and 8 bases respectively, with 17 bases between them. CDR3 amino acids: CAWTRGGVLGYTF. CDR3 nucleotide sequence: TGTGCCTGGACCCGCGGAGGGGTTTTAGGCTACACCTTC.

CDR3 sequence reads: CASSLDTKETQYF. CDR3 sequence (DNA): TGTGCCAGCAGCTTGGACACAAAAGAGACCCAGTACTTC. The chain joins TRBV5-6 to TRBJ2-5; no firm D call. The germline V gene encodes CDR1 SGHDT and CDR2 YYEEEE. The germline V and J ends were trimmed by 0 bases and 3 bases, with 6 bases remaining between them. CDR3 length: 13 residues. The whole variable domain, filled in from reference TRBV5-6 and TRBJ2-5, reads DAGVTQSPTHLIKTRGQQVTLRCSPKSGHDTVSWYQQALGQGPQFIFQYYEEEERQRGNFPDRFSGHQFPNYSSELNVNALLLGDSALYLCASSLDTKETQYFGPGTRLLVL.

The chain has TRBV28 and TRBJ1-5; weak D call: TRBD2 (5 bases). The J call could be wrong; TRBJ2-3 is a better fit for the DNA end. Germline-derived CDR1 and CDR2 are MDHEN and SYDVKM. There are 16 residues in the CDR3. The CDR3 loop is CASSFLLRGSNQPQYF. CDR3 coding DNA: TGTGCCAGCAGTTTCCTCCTACGGGGTAGCAATCAGCCCCAGTATTTT.

This chain connects TRBV21-1 to TRBJ2-3; the table calls TRBD2, which could not be checked here. TRBV21-1 is listed as a pseudogene. There are 23 residues in the CDR3. The CDR3 reads CASSKRGLRVSGSSKLDTDTQYF. The CDR3 nucleotides are TGTGCCAGCAGCAAAAGAGGACTTCGCGTTAGCGGGAGTTCGAAACTTGACACAGATACGCAGTATTTT.

This clone showed up just a few times. The chain is built from TRBV28 and TRBJ1-5; TRBD1 matches 7 bases. The length of the CDR3 is 13 residues. Germline V gene lookup returns CDR1 MDHEN and CDR2 SYDVKM. After removal of 5 bases from V and 6 bases from J, the junction contained 4 bases not matched to a gene. Here the CDR3 reads CASSQTGFQPQHF. The CDR3 DNA follows: TGTGCCAGCAGTCAGACAGGGTTTCAGCCCCAGCATTTT.

This clone has more than one count but fewer than ten. The V call is TRBV19, the J call TRBJ1-6; 7 bases match TRBD1. The V gene end was trimmed by 7 bases and the J gene end by 7 bases; junction bases not matched to a gene: 7. CDR1 is LNHDA and CDR2 is SQIVND in the germline V gene (reference sequence). The length of the CDR3 is 14 residues. This chain's CDR3 is CASKQGQGNSPLHF. The CDR3, as DNA: TGTGCCAGTAAACAGGGGCAGGGGAATTCACCCCTCCACTTT.

The V call is TRBV11-3, the J call TRBJ1-4; D remains unclear. V was shortened by 5 bases and J by 8 bases, with 24 bases between the two germline ends. Germline-derived CDR1 and CDR2 are SGHNT and YENEEA. The CDR3 loop spans 17 amino acids. In DNA, the CDR3 is TGTGCCAGCAGCCGCTGTAGGATGGGAGCAATAGGGGAAAAACTGTTTTTT. Amino acids: CASSRCRMGAIGEKLFF.

The gene calls are TRBV29-1 and TRBJ2-2, with TRBD1 matching over 7 bases. CDR1 is SQVTM, CDR2 ANQGSEA, per germline. J was trimmed by 7 bases and V by 6 bases; bases with no gene match: 8. This CDR3 has 13 amino acids. CDR3 DNA: TGCAGCGTCCTAGACAGGGTGATCGGGGAGCTGTTTTTT. It specifies CSVLDRVIGELFF.

The chain employs TRBV7-2 and TRBJ2-2, with 8 bases aligning to TRBD2. The CDR3 length is 16 residues. The ends lost 0 bases at V and 6 bases at J; junction bases unmatched: 6. Germline V gives CDR1 SGHTA, CDR2 FQGNSA. The CDR3 DNA reads TGTGCCAGCAGCTTAGCAGGTCGGGGGGGCCCCGGGGAGCTGTTTTTT. The encoded protein is CASSLAGRGGPGELFF.

V and J are TRBV30 and TRBJ2-5; D is ambiguous. V lost 2 bases, J lost 4 bases, and 11 bases lay in between. The CDR3 loop spans 13 amino acids. Germline V gives CDR1 GTSNPN, CDR2 SVGIG (reference sequence). CDR3 nucleotide sequence: TGTGCCTGGAGTTTAGTTGGCGGAGAGACCCAGTACTTC. It translates to CAWSLVGGETQYF.

The chain employs TRBV18 and TRBJ1-1; the D gene is possibly TRBD1 (5 bases). V dropped 3 bases and J dropped 3 bases, with 17 bases sitting between them. Looked up from germline, CDR1 is KGHSH and CDR2 is LQKENI. The CDR3 has 16 residues. The CDR3 region has the DNA TGTGCCAGCTCACCCCTATCGGGGGTCATGGACACTGAAGCTTTCTTT. This translates into CASSPLSGVMDTEAFF. The complete variable domain, with remaining parts taken from reference TRBV18 and TRBJ1-1, reads NAGVMQNPRHLVRRRGQEARLRCSPMKGHSHVYWYRQLPEEGLKFMVYLQKENIIDESGMPKERFSAEFPKEGPSILRIQQVVRGDSAAYFCASSPLSGVMDTEAFFGQGTRLTVV.

CDR3 DNA: TGCAGTGCTAATTCAGGGGAAAGAACTTTCTTT. It translates to CSANSGERTFF. This sequence joins TRBV20-1 and TRBJ1-1; a weak D match, TRBD1 (6 bases). This CDR3 region has 11 residues. The V end lost 4 bases, the J end lost 12 bases, and 15 bases lay between the germline ends. The germline V gene encodes CDR1 DFQATT and CDR2 SNEGSKA (reference sequence).

J is TRBJ1-5 and V is TRBV30; possibly TRBD1 for D (5 bases). Germline V gene lookup returns CDR1 GTSNPN and CDR2 SVGIG (reference sequence). The CDR3 length is 14 residues. Trimming cost V 0 bases and J 1 base, with 7 bases left between them. Written as DNA, the CDR3 is TGTGCCTGGAGTGTGGGGGGGAGCAATCAGCCCCAGCATTTT. Its translation: CAWSVGGSNQPQHF.

This clone was recorded a few times. The chain carries TRBV6-1 and TRBJ2-1; D is unresolved. The germline V and J ends were trimmed by 2 bases and 12 bases, with 8 bases remaining between them. The CDR3 is made up of 11 amino acids. Germline V gene lookup returns CDR1 MNHNS and CDR2 SASEGT. CDR3 DNA sequence: TGTGCCAGCAGTGAACTTTGGGCGCAGTTCTTC. This translates into CASSELWAQFF.

The chain is built from TRBV28 and TRBJ1-3; tentatively, D is TRBD1 (5 bases). The CDR3 has 15 amino acids. The V gene's germline CDR1 is MDHEN and CDR2 SYDVKM. V was pared by 3 bases and J by 0 bases, with 9 bases between. CDR3 loop: CASSLDQGSGNTIYF. In nucleotides, the CDR3 is TGTGCCAGCAGTTTGGATCAGGGCTCTGGAAACACCATATATTTT.

This chain connects TRBV19 to TRBJ2-5; 7 bases agree with TRBD1. There are 13 residues in the CDR3. The trim removed 4 bases at V and 11 bases at J, leaving 10 bases unmatched. Per the germline V gene, CDR1 is LNHDA and CDR2 is SQIVND (reference sequence). Here the CDR3 reads CASSRGGAEEQYF. CDR3 DNA sequence: TGTGCCAGTAGTAGAGGGGGCGCGGAGGAGCAGTACTTC.

The rearrangement uses TRBV28 and TRBJ2-1; 10 bases fit TRBD1. From germline, CDR1 is MDHEN and CDR2 SYDVKM. The length of the CDR3 is 15 residues. V shed 7 bases and J 2 bases; nucleotides not matched to a gene: 5. CDR3 in DNA: TGTGCCAGCAAAATTGACAGGGGGCCCTACAATGAGCAGTTCTTC. Encoded protein: CASKIDRGPYNEQFF.

This chain uses TRBV9 with TRBJ2-1, with no clear D. This CDR3 is 12 amino acids long. Trimming left V 4 bases short and J 1 base short, with 3 bases between. Germline V gene lookup returns CDR1 SGDLS and CDR2 YYNGEE. The CDR3 region is CASSLSYNEQFF. The CDR3 DNA sequence: TGTGCCAGCAGCCTTTCCTACAATGAGCAGTTCTTC.

This chain connects TRBV5-1 to TRBJ2-1; 8 nucleotides align to TRBD2. The ends lost 4 bases at V and 7 bases at J; junction bases unmatched: 13. The CDR3 runs 16 residues. The germline CDR1 and CDR2 sequences are SGHRS and YFSETQ. The CDR3: CASSPESGGRGNEQFF. CDR3 coding DNA: TGCGCCAGCAGCCCGGAGAGCGGGGGCCGAGGGAATGAGCAGTTCTTC.

The rearrangement links TRBV30 to TRBJ2-2; perhaps TRBD2 as D (5 bases). The CDR3 is made up of 14 amino acids. V lost 2 bases to trimming and J lost 7 bases, with 14 bases between them. Per germline, CDR1 GTSNPN and CDR2 SVGIG (reference sequence). CDR3 sequence (DNA): TGTGCCTGGAGTCCTAGACCCGGAGGCGGGGAGCTGTTTTTT. Encoded protein: CAWSPRPGGGELFF.

The rearrangement uses TRBV7-8 and TRBJ1-3; unclear D gene. V lost 1 base, J lost 2 bases, and 9 bases lay in between. This CDR3 contains 15 residues. Germline V gene lookup returns CDR1 SGHVS and CDR2 FQNEAQ. CDR3 coding DNA: TGTGCCAGCAGCTTAGATGGAGGAACTGGAAACACCATATATTTT. Its translation: CASSLDGGTGNTIYF.

This clone was seen more than once but under ten times. The chain has TRBV18 and TRBJ1-2; 10 bases align to TRBD1. The CDR3 sequence is 15 residues long. Unmatched junction bases numbered 3, after V lost 2 bases and J lost 3 bases. The V gene's germline CDR1 is KGHSH and CDR2 LQKENI. The CDR3 DNA sequence: TGTGCCAGCTCACCAGATGGACAGGGGGACTATGGCTACACCTTC. Translating it yields CASSPDGQGDYGYTF. The full variable domain, rest sourced from reference TRBV18 and TRBJ1-2, is NAGVMQNPRHLVRRRGQEARLRCSPMKGHSHVYWYRQLPEEGLKFMVYLQKENIIDESGMPKERFSAEFPKEGPSILRIQQVVRGDSAAYFCASSPDGQGDYGYTFGSGTRLTVV.

There are a few counts of this clone. V is TRBV28 and J is TRBJ2-5; tentative D call: TRBD1 (6 bases). CDR1 is MDHEN and CDR2 is SYDVKM in the germline V gene. The CDR3 is 14 residues long. V was trimmed by 5 bases and J by 0 bases, leaving 10 bases between them. CDR3 region: CASSQGINQETQYF. DNA of the CDR3: TGTGCCAGCAGTCAGGGGATCAACCAAGAGACCCAGTACTTC.

The gene calls are TRBV7-6 and TRBJ2-6; TRBD1 might be the D (5 bases). Between the trimmed V and J ends, which lost 5 bases and 0 bases, there was a span of 14 bases. Germline-derived CDR1 and CDR2 are SGHVS and FNYEAQ. The CDR3 spans 17 residues. DNA of the CDR3: TGTGCCAGCAGCCCTAGAACAGACAGCTCTGGGGCCAACGTCCTGACTTTC. Translated, it gives CASSPRTDSSGANVLTF.

The count of this clone is one. This chain joins TRBV6-5 and TRBJ2-6; no firm D call. V was clipped by 0 bases and J by 4 bases, with 4 bases between them. The germline CDR1 and CDR2 sequences are MNHEY and SVGAGI. The CDR3 covers 14 residues. CDR3: CASSYSQGANVLTF. The CDR3 DNA is TGTGCCAGCAGTTACTCGCAGGGGGCCAACGTCCTGACTTTC.

The table lists this clone with a few counts. This chain connects TRBV5-4 to TRBJ2-5, with 8 bases that match TRBD1. After removal of 5 bases from V and 5 bases from J, the junction contained 8 bases not matched to a gene. Germline V lookup: CDR1 SGHNT, CDR2 YYREEE (reference sequence). The CDR3 is made up of 14 amino acids. As DNA, the CDR3 is TGTGCCAGCAGGTTACAGGGGGTATCGGAGACCCAGTACTTC. It specifies CASRLQGVSETQYF.

The chain employs TRBV28 and TRBJ2-5, with 7 bases matching TRBD1. The CDR3 extends over 15 amino acids. With V trimmed by 6 bases and J by 3 bases, 10 bases remained unmatched. The germline CDR1 and CDR2 sequences are MDHEN and SYDVKM. The CDR3 coding sequence is TGTGCCAGCAGCGACCCAGGGGGAAGAGAAGAGACCCAGTACTTC. Residues: CASSDPGGREETQYF.

This clone turned up a few times. The chain combines TRBV5-6 with TRBJ2-2; 7 bases fit TRBD2. Germline V gene sequence: CDR1 SGHDT, CDR2 YYEEEE. CDR3 length equals 14 residues. V lost 4 bases to trimming and J lost 5 bases; unmatched junction nucleotides: 5. The CDR3 DNA follows: TGTGCCAGCAGCCCCGGGACTACAACCGGGGAGCTGTTTTTT. Its protein product is CASSPGTTTGELFF.

The rearrangement joins TRBV7-2 to TRBJ2-7; possibly TRBD2 for D (5 bases). Between the trimmed V and J ends, which lost 1 base and 3 bases, there was a span of 10 bases. The germline gives CDR1 SGHTA, CDR2 FQGNSA. CDR3 size: 14 residues. The CDR3 sequence: CASSLEWGDYEQYF. DNA for the CDR3: TGTGCCAGCAGCTTAGAGTGGGGAGACTACGAGCAGTACTTC.